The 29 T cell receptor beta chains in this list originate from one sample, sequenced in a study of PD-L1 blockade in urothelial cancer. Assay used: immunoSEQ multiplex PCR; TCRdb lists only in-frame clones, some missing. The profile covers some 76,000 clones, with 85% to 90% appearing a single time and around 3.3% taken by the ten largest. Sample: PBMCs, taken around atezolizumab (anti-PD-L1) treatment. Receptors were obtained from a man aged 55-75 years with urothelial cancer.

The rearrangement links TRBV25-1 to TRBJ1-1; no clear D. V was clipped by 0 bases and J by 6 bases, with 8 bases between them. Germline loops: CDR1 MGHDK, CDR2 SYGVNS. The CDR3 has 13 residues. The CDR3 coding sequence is TGTGCCAGCAGTGAATATTCGCTATCTGAAGCTTTCTTT. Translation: CASSEYSLSEAFF.

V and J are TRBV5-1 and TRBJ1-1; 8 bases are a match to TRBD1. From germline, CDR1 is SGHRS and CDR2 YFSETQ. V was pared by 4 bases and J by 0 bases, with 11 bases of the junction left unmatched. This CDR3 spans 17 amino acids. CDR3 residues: CASSPGQGSVMNTEAFF. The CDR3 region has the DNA TGCGCCAGCAGCCCCGGACAGGGATCGGTCATGAACACTGAAGCTTTCTTT.

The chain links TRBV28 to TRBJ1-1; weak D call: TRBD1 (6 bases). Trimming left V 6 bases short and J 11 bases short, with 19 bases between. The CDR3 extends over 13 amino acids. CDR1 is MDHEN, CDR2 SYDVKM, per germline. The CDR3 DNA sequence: TGTGCCAGCAGGGACGGGACACTGGTGGACGCTTTCTTT. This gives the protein CASRDGTLVDAFF.

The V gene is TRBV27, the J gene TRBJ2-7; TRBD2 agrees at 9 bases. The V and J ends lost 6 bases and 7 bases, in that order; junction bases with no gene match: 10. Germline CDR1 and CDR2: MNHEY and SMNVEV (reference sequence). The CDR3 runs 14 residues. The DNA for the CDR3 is TGTGCCAGCAGGCCGGGACTAGCCCTTAATGAGCAGTACTTC. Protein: CASRPGLALNEQYF.

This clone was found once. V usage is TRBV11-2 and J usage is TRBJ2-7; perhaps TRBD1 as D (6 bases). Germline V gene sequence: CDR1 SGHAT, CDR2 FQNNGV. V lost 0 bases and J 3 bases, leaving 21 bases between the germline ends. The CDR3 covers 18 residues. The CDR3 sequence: CASSLDTADSAYFYEQYF. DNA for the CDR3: TGTGCCAGCAGCTTAGATACCGCGGACAGCGCCTACTTCTACGAGCAGTACTTC.

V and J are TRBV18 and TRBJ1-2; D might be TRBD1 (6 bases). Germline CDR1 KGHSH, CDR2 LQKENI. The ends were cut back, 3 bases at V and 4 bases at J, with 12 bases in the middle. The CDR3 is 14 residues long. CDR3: CASSPTTGVYGYTF. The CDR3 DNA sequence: TGTGCCAGCTCACCTACGACAGGCGTCTATGGCTACACCTTC.

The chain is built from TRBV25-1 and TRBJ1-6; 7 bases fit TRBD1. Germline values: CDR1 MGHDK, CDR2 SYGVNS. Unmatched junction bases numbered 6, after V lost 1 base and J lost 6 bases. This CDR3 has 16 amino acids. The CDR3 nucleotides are TGTGCCAGCAGTGAATTTCGGGCAGGGGGTAATTCACCCCTCCACTTT. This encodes CASSEFRAGGNSPLHF.

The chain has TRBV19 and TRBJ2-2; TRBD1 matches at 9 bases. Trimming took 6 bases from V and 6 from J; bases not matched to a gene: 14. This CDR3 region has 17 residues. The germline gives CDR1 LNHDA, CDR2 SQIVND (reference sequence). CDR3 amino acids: CASSQPRGTGWSGELFF. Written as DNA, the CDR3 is TGTGCCAGTAGCCAACCCCGGGGGACAGGGTGGTCCGGGGAGCTGTTTTTT.

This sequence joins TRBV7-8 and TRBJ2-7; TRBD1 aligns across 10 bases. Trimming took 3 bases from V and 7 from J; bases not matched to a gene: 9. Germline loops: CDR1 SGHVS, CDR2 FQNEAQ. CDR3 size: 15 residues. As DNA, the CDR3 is TGTGCCAGCAGCTTTACGACAGGGGGCAACGGAGAGCAGTACTTC. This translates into CASSFTTGGNGEQYF. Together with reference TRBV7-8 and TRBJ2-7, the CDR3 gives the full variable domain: GAGVSQSPRYKVAKRGQDVALRCDPISGHVSLFWYQQALGQGPEFLTYFQNEAQLDKSGLPSDRFFAERPEGSVSTLKIQRTQQEDSAVYLCASSFTTGGNGEQYFGPGTRLTVT.

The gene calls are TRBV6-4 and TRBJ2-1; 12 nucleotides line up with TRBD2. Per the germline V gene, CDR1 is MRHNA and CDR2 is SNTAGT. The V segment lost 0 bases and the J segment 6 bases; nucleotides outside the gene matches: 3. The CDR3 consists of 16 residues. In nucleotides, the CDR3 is TGTGCCAGCAGTGACTCCGGGACTAGCGGGTTCAATGAGCAGTTCTTC. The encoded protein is CASSDSGTSGFNEQFF.

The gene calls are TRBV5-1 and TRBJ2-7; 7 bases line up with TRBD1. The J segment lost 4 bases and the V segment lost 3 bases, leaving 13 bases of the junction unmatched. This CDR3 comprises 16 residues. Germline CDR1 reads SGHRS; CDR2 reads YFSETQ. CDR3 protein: CASSSNSGTALYEQYF. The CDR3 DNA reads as TGCGCCAGCAGCTCAAATTCCGGGACAGCGCTGTACGAGCAGTACTTC.

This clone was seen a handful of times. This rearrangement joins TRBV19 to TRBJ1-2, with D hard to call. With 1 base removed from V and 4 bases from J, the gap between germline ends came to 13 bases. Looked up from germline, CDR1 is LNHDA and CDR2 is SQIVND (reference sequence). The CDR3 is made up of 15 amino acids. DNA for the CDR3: TGTGCCAGTAGTATAGCCGGCGTTGGGAGCTATGGCTACACCTTC. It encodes CASSIAGVGSYGYTF. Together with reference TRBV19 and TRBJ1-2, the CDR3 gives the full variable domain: DGGITQSPKYLFRKEGQNVTLSCEQNLNHDAMYWYRQDPGQGLRLIYYSQIVNDFQKGDIAEGYSVSREKKESFPLTVTSAQKNPTAFYLCASSIAGVGSYGYTFGSGTRLTVV.

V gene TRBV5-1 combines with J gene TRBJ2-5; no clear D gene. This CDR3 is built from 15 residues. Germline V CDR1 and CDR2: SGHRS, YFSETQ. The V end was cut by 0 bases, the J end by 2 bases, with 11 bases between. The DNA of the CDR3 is TGCGCCAGCAGCTTGGGTTTTAGTCCACAAGAGACCCAGTACTTC. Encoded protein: CASSLGFSPQETQYF.

This CDR3 reads CASRTTNGDYEQYF. CDR3 nucleotide sequence: TGTGCCAGTAGGACGACCAACGGAGACTACGAGCAGTACTTC. The chain couples TRBV19 to TRBJ2-7; no clear D. The CDR3 runs 14 residues. Trimming removed 6 bases at V and 3 bases at J, with 15 bases between. CDR1 LNHDA and CDR2 SQIVND come from the germline V gene (reference sequence).

In DNA form, the CDR3 reads TGTGCCAGCAGCCCAGCATCCACAGGGGCTGGAAACACCATATATTTT. It codes for CASSPASTGAGNTIYF. The chain carries TRBV9 and TRBJ1-3; 7 bases line up with TRBD1. Germline CDR1 reads SGDLS; CDR2 reads YYNGEE. The V segment lost 4 bases and the J segment 2 bases; nucleotides outside the gene matches: 9. CDR3 length: 16 residues.

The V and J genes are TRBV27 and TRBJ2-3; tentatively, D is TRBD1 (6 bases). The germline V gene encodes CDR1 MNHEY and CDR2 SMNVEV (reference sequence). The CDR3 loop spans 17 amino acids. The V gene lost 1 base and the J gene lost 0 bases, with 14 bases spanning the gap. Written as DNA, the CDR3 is TGTGCCAGCAGTTTATACCCCAACAGGGCTAGCACAGATACGCAGTATTTT. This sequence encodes CASSLYPNRASTDTQYF.

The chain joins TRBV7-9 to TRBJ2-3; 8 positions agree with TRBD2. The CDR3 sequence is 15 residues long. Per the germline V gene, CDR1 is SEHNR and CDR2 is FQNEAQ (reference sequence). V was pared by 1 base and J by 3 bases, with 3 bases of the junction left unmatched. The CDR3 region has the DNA TGTGCCAGCAGCTTAGGTGGCGGGAGGACAGATACGCAGTATTTT. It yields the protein CASSLGGGRTDTQYF. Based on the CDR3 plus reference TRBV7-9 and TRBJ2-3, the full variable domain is DTGVSQNPRHKITKRGQNVTFRCDPISEHNRLYWYRQTLGQGPEFLTYFQNEAQLEKSRLLSDRFSAERPKGSFSTLEIQRTEQGDSAMYLCASSLGGGRTDTQYFGPGTRLTVL.

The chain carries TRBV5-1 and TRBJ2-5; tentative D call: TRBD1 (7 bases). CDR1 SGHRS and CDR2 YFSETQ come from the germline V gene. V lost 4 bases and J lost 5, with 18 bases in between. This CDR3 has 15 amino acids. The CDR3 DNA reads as TGCGCCAGCAGCCCGCAGGGGGGAGCGTTTGAGACCCAGTACTTC. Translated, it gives CASSPQGGAFETQYF.

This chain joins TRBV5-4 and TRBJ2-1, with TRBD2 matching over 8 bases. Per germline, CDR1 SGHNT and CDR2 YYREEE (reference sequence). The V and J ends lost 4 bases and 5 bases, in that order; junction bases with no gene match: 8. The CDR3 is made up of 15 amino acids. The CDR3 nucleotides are TGTGCCAGCAGCCGCCGGGGGGGTGGGGACAATGAGCAGTTCTTC. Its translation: CASSRRGGGDNEQFF.

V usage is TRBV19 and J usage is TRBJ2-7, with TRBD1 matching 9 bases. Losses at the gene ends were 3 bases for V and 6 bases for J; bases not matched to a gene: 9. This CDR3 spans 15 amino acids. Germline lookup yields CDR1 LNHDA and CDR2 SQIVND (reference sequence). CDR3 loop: CASSISRGQGSEQYF. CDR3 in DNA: TGTGCCAGTAGTATTTCTCGGGGACAGGGATCCGAGCAGTACTTC.

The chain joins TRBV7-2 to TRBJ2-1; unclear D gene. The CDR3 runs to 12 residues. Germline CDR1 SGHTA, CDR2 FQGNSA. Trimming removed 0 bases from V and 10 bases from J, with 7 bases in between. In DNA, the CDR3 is TGTGCCAGCAGCTTAGCGCGGTGGGAGCAGTTCTTC. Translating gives CASSLARWEQFF.

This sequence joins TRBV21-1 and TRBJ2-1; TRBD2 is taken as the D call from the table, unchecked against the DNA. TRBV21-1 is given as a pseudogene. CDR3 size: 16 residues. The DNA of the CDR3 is TGTGCCAGCAGCAAATGTGGGGGGGCGGATTACAATGAGCAGTTCTTC. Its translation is CASSKCGGADYNEQFF.

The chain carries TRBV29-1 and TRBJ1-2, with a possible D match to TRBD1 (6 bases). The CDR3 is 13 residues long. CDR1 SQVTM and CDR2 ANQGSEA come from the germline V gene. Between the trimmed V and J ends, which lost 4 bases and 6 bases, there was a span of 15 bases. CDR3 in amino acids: CSVGPSRGNGYTF. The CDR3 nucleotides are TGCAGCGTTGGGCCTAGCAGGGGCAATGGCTACACCTTC. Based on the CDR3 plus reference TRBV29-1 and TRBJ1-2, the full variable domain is SAVISQKPSRDICQRGTSLTIQCQVDSQVTMMFWYRQQPGQSLTLIATANQGSEATYESGFVIDKFPISRPNLTFSTLTVSNMSPEDSSIYLCSVGPSRGNGYTFGSGTRLTVV.

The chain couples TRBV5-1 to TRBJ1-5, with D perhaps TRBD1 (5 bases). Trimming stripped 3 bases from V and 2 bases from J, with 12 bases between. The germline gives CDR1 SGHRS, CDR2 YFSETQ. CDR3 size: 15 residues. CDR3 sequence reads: CASSSEGMGNQPQHF. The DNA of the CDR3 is TGCGCCAGCAGCTCGGAGGGGATGGGCAATCAGCCCCAGCATTTT. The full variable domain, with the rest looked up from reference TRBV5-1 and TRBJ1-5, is KAGVTQTPRYLIKTRGQQVTLSCSPISGHRSVSWYQQTPGQGLQFLFEYFSETQRNKGNFPGRFSGRQFSNSRSEMNVSTLELGDSALYLCASSSEGMGNQPQHFGDGTRLSIL.

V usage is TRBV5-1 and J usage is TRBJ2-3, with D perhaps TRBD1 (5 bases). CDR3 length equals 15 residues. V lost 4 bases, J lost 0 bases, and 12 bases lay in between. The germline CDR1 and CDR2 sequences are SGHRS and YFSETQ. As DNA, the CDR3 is TGCGCCAGCAGCATCGACAGTGCTAGCACAGATACGCAGTATTTT. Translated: CASSIDSASTDTQYF.

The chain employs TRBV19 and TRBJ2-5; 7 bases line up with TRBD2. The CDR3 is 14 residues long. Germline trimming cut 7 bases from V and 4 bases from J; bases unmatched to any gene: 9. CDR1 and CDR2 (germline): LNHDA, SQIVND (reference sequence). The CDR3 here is CASTLAPGGETQYF. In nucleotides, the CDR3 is TGTGCCAGTACTTTAGCCCCGGGGGGAGAGACCCAGTACTTC.

Here the CDR3 reads CASSLGNFGDTEAFF. CDR3 DNA: TGTGCCAGCAGCTTAGGGAATTTCGGGGACACTGAAGCTTTCTTT. This chain links TRBV28 with TRBJ1-1; D is unclear. Germline lookup yields CDR1 MDHEN and CDR2 SYDVKM. V was shortened by 6 bases and J by 3 bases, with 17 bases between the two germline ends. The CDR3 contains 15 residues.

CDR3 region: CASAKLAGGTDTQYF. As DNA, the CDR3 is TGTGCCAGCGCCAAACTAGCGGGGGGCACAGATACGCAGTATTTT. V is TRBV2 and J is TRBJ2-3; TRBD2 agrees at 11 bases. Germline CDR1 SNHLY, CDR2 FYNNEI. The CDR3 length is 15 residues. J gave up 1 base and V 8 bases, and 5 bases lay outside the gene matches.

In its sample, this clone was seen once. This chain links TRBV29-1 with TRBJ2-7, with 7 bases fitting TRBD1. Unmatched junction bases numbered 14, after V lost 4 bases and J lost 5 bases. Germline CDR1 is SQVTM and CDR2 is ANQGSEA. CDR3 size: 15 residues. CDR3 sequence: CSVGAETGSFDEQYF. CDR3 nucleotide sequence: TGCAGCGTTGGGGCCGAGACAGGGTCCTTCGACGAGCAGTACTTC.